This T cell receptor beta chain was sequenced during a study of response to subunit inactivated influenza vaccine. The germline V gene encodes CDR1 LGHDT and CDR2 YNNKEL (reference sequence). This CDR3 contains 13 residues. V was shortened by 0 bases and J by 7 bases, with 10 bases between the two germline ends. In TCRdb, the RT-PCR reads were re-called with MiXCR into one record per CDR3 protein. The sample holds hundreds of thousands of distinct CDR3 sequences; approximately 15% are singletons and the top ten take approximately 3%. The sample was CD4+ T cells sorted from PBMCs, taken roughly 24 months after vaccination. The chain joins TRBV3-1 to TRBJ2-7; no reliable D call. This TCR came from a man between 50 and 75 years old who received an inactivated influenza vaccine. The CDR3 sequence: CASSQDWYSEQYF. For the CDR3, the DNA is TGTGCCAGCAGCCAAGATTGGTATTCTGAGCAGTACTTC.